A single sample is the source of the 20 T cell receptor beta chains below, sequenced in a study of T cell responses to AZD1222 COVID-19 vaccine. Produced via immunoSEQ multiplex PCR; TCRdb's table is partial and in-frame only. There are some 140,000 clones in the sample; 70% to 90% occur only once, and 1.5% to 2% lies in the top ten. The starting material was peripheral blood, obtained on day 0 of AZD1222 vaccination. Source of these receptors: an adult in good health.

This rearrangement joins TRBV11-1 to TRBJ1-5; TRBD1 might be the D (5 bases). The CDR3 covers 13 residues. V was cut by 5 bases and J by 6 bases, with 11 bases left in between. The germline CDR1 and CDR2 sequences are SGHAT and FQDESV (reference sequence). The CDR3 nucleotides are TGTGCCAGCAGCGTGGACAACGCTCAGCCCCAGCATTTT. This translates into CASSVDNAQPQHF. The full variable domain, its missing parts supplied by reference TRBV11-1 and TRBJ1-5, is EAEVAQSPRYKITEKSQAVAFWCDPISGHATLYWYRQILGQGPELLVQFQDESVVDDSQLPKDRFSAERLKGVDSTLKIQPAELGDSAMYLCASSVDNAQPQHFGDGTRLSIL.

The gene calls are TRBV21-1 and TRBJ1-1; the D segment call TRBD1 is taken from the table without a DNA check. TRBV21-1 is classified as a pseudogene. The CDR3 consists of 16 residues. Written as DNA, the CDR3 is TGTGCCAGCAGCTCCGACAGGGTGTCGGTATACACTGAAGCTTTCTTT. It yields the protein CASSSDRVSVYTEAFF.

The chain couples TRBV19 to TRBJ2-2; D is perhaps TRBD2 (5 bases). Germline V lookup: CDR1 LNHDA, CDR2 SQIVND (reference sequence). Trimming cost V 6 bases and J 1 base, with 12 bases left between them. The CDR3 has 15 amino acids. CDR3 sequence reads: CASSFRGVNTGELFF. CDR3 coding DNA: TGTGCCAGTAGCTTCCGGGGAGTGAACACCGGGGAGCTGTTTTTT.

The chain carries TRBV4-3 and TRBJ1-4; the D is unclear. The germline V and J ends were trimmed by 4 bases and 8 bases, with 11 bases remaining between them. This CDR3 has 13 residues. Germline V lookup: CDR1 LGHNA, CDR2 YSLEER. The CDR3 region is CASSRHGVEKLFF. CDR3 DNA: TGCGCCAGCAGCCGTCACGGGGTCGAAAAACTGTTTTTT.

The CDR3 nucleotides are TGTGCCAGCACCGAAGGGACAGGGGCCTTTACTAACTATGGCTACACCTTC. This gives the protein CASTEGTGAFTNYGYTF. The V call is TRBV28, the J call TRBJ1-2; TRBD1 aligns across 10 bases. Germline V gene sequence: CDR1 MDHEN, CDR2 SYDVKM. The length of the CDR3 is 17 residues. The trim removed 7 bases at V and 0 bases at J, leaving 11 bases unmatched.

The CDR3 loop is CATSERTGEAFF. CDR3 in DNA: TGTGCCACCAGTGAGAGGACAGGAGAAGCTTTCTTT. This chain joins TRBV24-1 and TRBJ1-1, with 7 positions matching TRBD1. Germline-derived CDR1 and CDR2 are KGHDR and SFDVKD. This CDR3 is 12 amino acids long. V lost 4 bases and J lost 8; bases outside the gene matches: 3.

The V gene is TRBV11-3, the J gene TRBJ2-1, with D perhaps matching TRBD2 (6 bases). With 4 bases removed from V and 8 bases from J, the gap between germline ends came to 12 bases. CDR3 size: 13 residues. Germline CDR1 and CDR2: SGHNT and YENEEA. The CDR3 reads CASSSLAVHEQFF. The CDR3 nucleotides are TGTGCCAGCAGCTCATTAGCGGTCCATGAGCAGTTCTTC.

This sequence joins TRBV7-3 and TRBJ2-3; D ambiguous. CDR1 is SGHTA, CDR2 FQGTGA, per germline. The V end lost 0 bases, the J end lost 1 base, and 8 bases lay between the germline ends. The CDR3 contains 15 residues. The CDR3 nucleotides are TGTGCCAGCAGCTTAACGGCAGTGGGCACAGATACGCAGTATTTT. Translated: CASSLTAVGTDTQYF.

The V call is TRBV14, the J call TRBJ1-3, with D unclear. CDR1 and CDR2 (germline): SGHDN, FVKESK. The V gene lost 1 base and the J gene lost 4 bases, with 2 bases spanning the gap. The CDR3 contains 12 residues. The CDR3, as DNA: TGTGCCAGCAGCCAAGTAGGAAACACCATATATTTT. Translated: CASSQVGNTIYF.

The rearrangement links TRBV5-1 to TRBJ2-2; tentative D call: TRBD2 (6 bases). Germline values: CDR1 SGHRS, CDR2 YFSETQ. The ends were cut back, 2 bases at V and 5 bases at J, with 7 bases in the middle. The CDR3 is made up of 13 amino acids. Here the CDR3 DNA reads TGCGCCAGCAGCTTTGCGGGGACCGGGGAGCTGTTTTTT. This gives the protein CASSFAGTGELFF.

This clone was recorded once. V is TRBV12-5 and J is TRBJ1-1; D is unresolved. Germline values: CDR1 LGHNT, CDR2 FRNRAP. The CDR3 is made up of 13 amino acids. Trimming pared 1 base from V and 1 base from J, leaving 4 bases between. This chain's CDR3 is CASGLEQNTEAFF. As DNA, the CDR3 is TGTGCTAGTGGTTTGGAACAGAACACTGAAGCTTTCTTT. The full variable domain, rest sourced from reference TRBV12-5 and TRBJ1-1, is DARVTQTPRHKVTEMGQEVTMRCQPILGHNTVFWYRQTMMQGLELLAYFRNRAPLDDSGMPKDRFSAEMPDATLATLKIQPSEPRDSAVYFCASGLEQNTEAFFGQGTRLTVV.

The chain links TRBV27 to TRBJ1-5; perhaps TRBD1 as D (6 bases). The germline CDR1 and CDR2 sequences are MNHEY and SMNVEV (reference sequence). Trimming removed 7 bases from V and 4 bases from J, with 11 bases in between. The CDR3 spans 13 residues. The CDR3 spells CASNAGANQPQHF. CDR3 nucleotide sequence: TGTGCCAGCAATGCAGGGGCAAATCAGCCCCAGCATTTT.

This clone was seen once. The chain employs TRBV24-1 and TRBJ2-6; the match to TRBD2 covers 7 bases. This CDR3 has 17 residues. Per germline, CDR1 KGHDR and CDR2 SFDVKD. Trimming removed 4 bases from V and 2 bases from J; junction bases left unmatched: 7. The CDR3 DNA follows: TGTGCCACCAGTGACCTAAGGGAGGGGACTGGGGCCAACGTCCTGACTTTC. This codes for CATSDLREGTGANVLTF.

V and J are TRBV28 and TRBJ2-1; D not certain. Germline CDR1 reads MDHEN; CDR2 reads SYDVKM. Trimming cost V 5 bases and J 9 bases, with 17 bases left between them. The CDR3 sequence is 14 residues long. The CDR3 loop reads CASSGQYGLSEQFF. The CDR3 nucleotides are TGTGCCAGCAGTGGTCAATATGGCTTAAGTGAGCAGTTCTTC.

This chain uses TRBV12-3 or TRBV12-4 with TRBJ1-1; tentative D call: TRBD1 (5 bases). The CDR3 runs 13 residues. Trimming took 7 bases from V and 2 from J, leaving 11 bases between them. DNA of the CDR3: TGTGCCAGCAACCTAGGGACTAACACTGAAGCTTTCTTT. Translated: CASNLGTNTEAFF.

The chain uses TRBV15 and TRBJ1-2, with a possible D match to TRBD1 (6 bases). The CDR3 is made up of 14 amino acids. V was shortened by 1 base and J by 4 bases, with 10 bases between the two germline ends. Germline V lookup: CDR1 LNHNV, CDR2 YYDKDF (reference sequence). CDR3 sequence: CATSRGGGGYGYTF. DNA for the CDR3: TGTGCCACCAGCAGAGGGGGGGGCGGCTATGGCTACACCTTC.

The rearrangement joins TRBV28 to TRBJ1-3; D gene uncertain. With 3 bases removed from V and 8 bases from J, the gap between germline ends came to 17 bases. Germline V lookup: CDR1 MDHEN, CDR2 SYDVKM. The CDR3 sequence is 15 residues long. In DNA, the CDR3 is TGTGCCAGCAGTTTCTTGGCGCTTGGCCAGGACACCATATATTTT. Amino acids: CASSFLALGQDTIYF.

The V and J genes are TRBV19 and TRBJ1-4, with D perhaps TRBD1 (6 bases). Trimming took 4 bases from V and 4 from J, leaving 10 bases between them. The CDR3 totals 14 residues. The germline CDR1 and CDR2 sequences are LNHDA and SQIVND (reference sequence). The CDR3 DNA sequence: TGTGCCAGTAGTAGAGGACAGAATAATGAAAAACTGTTTTTT. This encodes CASSRGQNNEKLFF.

Comment on this clone: One end of the junction varies from germline; a read error may be responsible. The chain employs TRBV6-2 or TRBV6-3 and TRBJ2-1; tentative D call: TRBD2 (6 bases). Germline lookup yields CDR1 MNHEY and CDR2 SVGEGT. The CDR3 consists of 12 residues. The CDR3 region is CASSHSGDEQFF. The CDR3, as DNA: TGTGCCAGCAGTCACTCGGGGGATGAGCAGTTCTTC.

This sequence joins TRBV5-1 and TRBJ2-7, with 7 bases aligning to TRBD2. This CDR3 has 18 amino acids. V trimming: 0 bases; J trimming: 3 bases; junction bases outside the gene matches: 15. Germline values: CDR1 SGHRS, CDR2 YFSETQ. CDR3 region: CASSLGTGWRERIYEQYF. CDR3 sequence (DNA): TGCGCCAGCAGCTTGGGGACGGGGTGGCGGGAGCGGATCTACGAGCAGTACTTC. The whole variable domain, filled in from reference TRBV5-1 and TRBJ2-7, reads KAGVTQTPRYLIKTRGQQVTLSCSPISGHRSVSWYQQTPGQGLQFLFEYFSETQRNKGNFPGRFSGRQFSNSRSEMNVSTLELGDSALYLCASSLGTGWRERIYEQYFGPGTRLTVT.